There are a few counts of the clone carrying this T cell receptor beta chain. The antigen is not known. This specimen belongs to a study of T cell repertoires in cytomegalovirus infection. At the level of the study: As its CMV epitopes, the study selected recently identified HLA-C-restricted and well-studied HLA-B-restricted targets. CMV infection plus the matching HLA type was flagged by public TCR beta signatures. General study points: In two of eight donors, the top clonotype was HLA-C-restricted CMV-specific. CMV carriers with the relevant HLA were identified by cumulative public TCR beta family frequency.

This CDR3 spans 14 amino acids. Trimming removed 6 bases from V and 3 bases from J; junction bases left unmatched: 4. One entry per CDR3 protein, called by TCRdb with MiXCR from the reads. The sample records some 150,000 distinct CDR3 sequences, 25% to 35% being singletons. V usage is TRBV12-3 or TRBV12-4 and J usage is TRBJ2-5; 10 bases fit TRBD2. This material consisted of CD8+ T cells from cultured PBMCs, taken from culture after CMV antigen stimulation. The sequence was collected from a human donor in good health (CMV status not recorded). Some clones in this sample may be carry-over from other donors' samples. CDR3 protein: CASSQRGGEETQYF. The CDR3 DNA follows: TGTGCCAGCAGCCAGCGGGGGGGAGAAGAGACCCAGTACTTC.